Sequencing of this T cell receptor beta chain was carried out in a study of T cell responses to AZD1222 COVID-19 vaccine. Generated by immunoSEQ multiplex PCR, the TCRdb table keeps only in-frame clones and is missing some. The sample holds 55,000 to 75,000 clones; about four fifths are singletons and the top ten take around 10%. CDR3 length: 15 residues. V was trimmed by 0 bases and J by 3 bases, leaving 9 bases between them. The chain combines TRBV23-1 with TRBJ1-5, with D perhaps TRBD1 (6 bases). TRBV23-1 is classed as an ORF, of uncertain function. The sequence was obtained from an adult in good health. The specimen comprised peripheral blood, sampled on day 0 of AZD1222 vaccination. The CDR3 DNA reads as TGCGCCAGCAGTCAATCGGACAGCCCCAATCAGCCCCAGCATTTT. Amino acid sequence: CASSQSDSPNQPQHF.